Below, 27 T cell receptor beta chains from the same sample are listed, as sequenced in a study of cytomegalovirus exposure and HLA in healthy donors. It was with 60 Vbeta and 13 Jbeta primers that the PCR ran. Measured with immunoSEQ multiplex PCR; TCRdb has only the in-frame clones, and not every one. The repertoire holds about 200,000 clones, over 75% seen once, with 0.2% to 0.25% in the top ten. The specimen sequenced was PBMCs. Receptors were obtained from a girl aged 2-10 years in good health and CMV-seronegative.

The chain recombines TRBV5-1 with TRBJ1-3; perhaps TRBD1 as D (5 bases). CDR1 is SGHRS and CDR2 is YFSETQ in the germline V gene. Trimming left V 4 bases short and J 0 bases short, with 17 bases between. The CDR3 covers 17 residues. The CDR3 nucleotides read TGCGCCAGCAGCAAATACGGGGGGAAGAGCTCTGGAAACACCATATATTTT. As protein: CASSKYGGKSSGNTIYF.

The J gene is TRBJ1-2, the V gene TRBV6-1; possible D gene TRBD1, 6 bases. Trimming pared 8 bases from V and 2 bases from J, leaving 18 bases between. Germline CDR1 is MNHNS and CDR2 is SASEGT. This CDR3 region has 15 residues. The CDR3 is CASGGRTNLNYGYTF. CDR3 bases: TGTGCCAGCGGGGGCCGAACAAATTTAAACTATGGCTACACCTTC.

This clone was detected only a few times. The chain links TRBV29-1 to TRBJ1-5; TRBD1 agrees at 9 bases. CDR1 SQVTM and CDR2 ANQGSEA come from the germline V gene. J gave up 2 bases and V 6 bases, and 2 bases lay outside the gene matches. The CDR3 contains 13 residues. The CDR3 coding sequence is TGCAGCGTGGGACAGGGAGGCAATCAGCCCCAGCATTTT. Translated: CSVGQGGNQPQHF.

The rearrangement links TRBV4-1 to TRBJ2-5, with a weak D call TRBD1 (5 bases). CDR1 is MGHRA and CDR2 is YSYEKL in the germline V gene. The CDR3 length is 13 residues. Trimming cost V 6 bases and J 5 bases, with 13 bases left between them. The CDR3 coding sequence is TGCGCCAGCAGTCAGCTGGGGCTGGAGACCCAGTACTTC. Protein sequence: CASSQLGLETQYF.

This clone was counted once. The V gene is TRBV6-6, the J gene TRBJ2-5, with TRBD2 identical over 8 bases. CDR1 and CDR2 from the germline V gene are MNHNY and SVGAGI (reference sequence). The CDR3 has 14 amino acids. V shed 6 bases and J 5 bases; nucleotides not matched to a gene: 8. The CDR3 DNA is TGTGCCAGCAGCCCCAGAGCGGGGGTGGAGACCCAGTACTTC. This sequence encodes CASSPRAGVETQYF.

This clone occurred a few times. This sequence joins TRBV2 and TRBJ2-7, with TRBD2 matching 7 bases. V was pared by 7 bases and J by 7 bases, with 7 bases of the junction left unmatched. This CDR3 has 12 amino acids. Germline lookup yields CDR1 SNHLY and CDR2 FYNNEI. The CDR3 spells CASNAGVGEQYF. In DNA, the CDR3 is TGTGCCAGCAATGCGGGGGTCGGGGAGCAGTACTTC. The full variable domain, completed using reference TRBV2 and TRBJ2-7, is EPEVTQTPSHQVTQMGQEVILRCVPISNHLYFYWYRQILGQKVEFLVSFYNNEISEKSEIFDDQFSVERPDGSNFTLKIRSTKLEDSAMYFCASNAGVGEQYFGPGTRLTVT.

This rearrangement joins TRBV27 to TRBJ2-7; 12 bases align to TRBD2. Trimming took 9 bases from V and 4 from J; bases not matched to a gene: 4. The CDR3 contains 13 residues. Per germline, CDR1 MNHEY and CDR2 SMNVEV (reference sequence). The chain's CDR3 is CARATSGRYEQYF. The CDR3 DNA reads TGTGCCAGAGCGACTAGCGGGAGATACGAGCAGTACTTC.

The chain recombines TRBV4-2 with TRBJ2-2, with D perhaps matching TRBD2 (6 bases). This CDR3 is built from 17 residues. Germline CDR1 is LGHNA and CDR2 is YNFKEQ. V shed 3 bases and J shed 0 bases, with 14 bases lying between them. CDR3 region: CASSQLSREANTGELFF. The CDR3 DNA sequence: TGTGCCAGCAGCCAGCTCTCCAGGGAGGCGAACACCGGGGAGCTGTTTTTT.

The chain couples TRBV6-1 to TRBJ2-5; the match to TRBD1 covers 10 bases. CDR1 and CDR2 from the germline V gene are MNHNS and SASEGT. The CDR3 loop spans 15 amino acids. With 6 bases clipped from V and 5 bases from J, the junction kept 9 bases outside the gene matches. CDR3 coding DNA: TGTGCCAGCAGGAGGGAGGGACAGGGGAGGGAGACCCAGTACTTC. Its protein product is CASRREGQGRETQYF.

The DNA of the CDR3 is TGTGCCAGCAGCCCCACTTTAATAGATCAGGGGGCTGGAAACACCATATATTTT. Translating it yields CASSPTLIDQGAGNTIYF. V and J are TRBV5-6 and TRBJ1-3, with 7 bases that match TRBD1. V gave up 4 bases and J gave up 2 bases; unmatched junction bases: 15. The CDR3 totals 18 residues. Germline V CDR1 and CDR2: SGHDT, YYEEEE.

This chain joins TRBV18 and TRBJ1-1; maybe TRBD1 (5 bases). The V and J ends lost 6 bases and 0 bases respectively, with 11 bases between them. This CDR3 contains 14 residues. Germline V gives CDR1 KGHSH, CDR2 LQKENI. The CDR3 loop is CASSAGQLNTEAFF. For the CDR3, the DNA is TGTGCCAGCTCGGCGGGGCAGTTGAACACTGAAGCTTTCTTT.

This chain joins TRBV19 and TRBJ1-3, with D uncertain. The CDR3 is 15 amino acids. V lost 3 bases to trimming and J lost 4 bases, with 13 bases between them. Germline values: CDR1 LNHDA, CDR2 SQIVND (reference sequence). The CDR3 loop reads CASSINAFIGNTIYF. CDR3 DNA sequence: TGTGCCAGTAGTATTAATGCGTTTATAGGAAACACCATATATTTT. Full variable domain (remainder filled in from reference TRBV19 and TRBJ1-3): DGGITQSPKYLFRKEGQNVTLSCEQNLNHDAMYWYRQDPGQGLRLIYYSQIVNDFQKGDIAEGYSVSREKKESFPLTVTSAQKNPTAFYLCASSINAFIGNTIYFGEGSWLTVV.

The V and J genes are TRBV19 and TRBJ1-4; TRBD1 aligns across 7 bases. This CDR3 spans 16 amino acids. Germline assignment: CDR1 LNHDA and CDR2 SQIVND (reference sequence). V gave up 3 bases and J gave up 5 bases; unmatched junction bases: 9. This CDR3 reads CASSIPRDSLNEKLFF. DNA of the CDR3: TGTGCCAGTAGTATCCCCCGGGACAGTTTGAATGAAAAACTGTTTTTT.

A single count supports this clone. The DNA of the CDR3 is TGCGCCAGCAGCGCGGGCCTTGAAAAACTGTTTTTT. Protein: CASSAGLEKLFF. The chain couples TRBV5-1 to TRBJ1-4, with no clear D. Germline CDR1 reads SGHRS; CDR2 reads YFSETQ. CDR3 length: 12 residues. The ends were cut back, 4 bases at V and 7 bases at J, with 8 bases in the middle.

The chain employs TRBV21-1 and TRBJ1-1; TRBD1, as called in the table, went unchecked against the DNA. TRBV21-1 is deemed a pseudogene. The CDR3 runs 14 residues. CDR3 loop: CASSSDRVNTEAFF. DNA for the CDR3: TGTGCCAGCAGCAGTGACAGGGTGAACACTGAAGCTTTCTTT.

The chain uses TRBV30 and TRBJ2-7; TRBD1 matches 9 bases. V shed 1 base and J 3 bases; nucleotides not matched to a gene: 10. Per germline, CDR1 GTSNPN and CDR2 SVGIG (reference sequence). This CDR3 spans 16 amino acids. The CDR3 reads CAWSDMGGQGFYEQYF. CDR3 nucleotides: TGTGCCTGGAGTGATATGGGGGGACAGGGATTCTACGAGCAGTACTTC.

For the CDR3, the DNA is TGCGCCAGCAGAATGGCGGGACAGAATGATGGCTACACCTTC. Translated, it gives CASRMAGQNDGYTF. This chain links TRBV5-1 with TRBJ1-2; 7 positions match TRBD1. Trimming at V came to 5 bases and at J to 6 bases, leaving 10 bases not matched to a gene. CDR1 is SGHRS and CDR2 is YFSETQ in the germline V gene. The CDR3 contains 14 residues. The full variable domain, with the rest looked up from reference TRBV5-1 and TRBJ1-2, is KAGVTQTPRYLIKTRGQQVTLSCSPISGHRSVSWYQQTPGQGLQFLFEYFSETQRNKGNFPGRFSGRQFSNSRSEMNVSTLELGDSALYLCASRMAGQNDGYTFGSGTRLTVV.

This chain connects TRBV19 to TRBJ2-3; 7 bases fit TRBD2. The CDR3 has 14 residues. V was clipped by 3 bases and J by 3 bases; unmatched bases: 3. Germline V lookup: CDR1 LNHDA, CDR2 SQIVND (reference sequence). CDR3 sequence reads: CASSMMGGTDTQYF. The CDR3 coding sequence is TGTGCCAGTAGTATGATGGGGGGGACAGATACGCAGTATTTT.

This chain joins TRBV5-4 and TRBJ2-2; the match to TRBD2 covers 7 bases. Germline V CDR1 and CDR2: SGHNT, YYREEE (reference sequence). This CDR3 is 16 amino acids long. Trimming took 0 bases from V and 1 from J; bases not matched to a gene: 3. CDR3 protein: CASSLDGGRNTGELFF. The CDR3 coding sequence is TGTGCCAGCAGCTTGGATGGCGGGAGGAACACCGGGGAGCTGTTTTTT. The variable domain in full, with the rest retrieved from reference TRBV5-4 and TRBJ2-2, is ETGVTQSPTHLIKTRGQQVTLRCSSQSGHNTVSWYQQALGQGPQFIFQYYREEENGRGNFPPRFSGLQFPNYSSELNVNALELDDSALYLCASSLDGGRNTGELFFGEGSRLTVL.

This clone was recorded only once. V gene TRBV5-1 combines with J gene TRBJ2-7; TRBD2 agrees at 8 bases. Looked up from germline, CDR1 is SGHRS and CDR2 is YFSETQ. With V trimmed by 7 bases and J by 5 bases, 11 bases remained unmatched. The CDR3 is 14 residues long. CDR3 nucleotides: TGCGCCAGCGGACCAAGCGGGAGCGGCGACGAGCAGTACTTC. It translates to CASGPSGSGDEQYF.

The rearrangement links TRBV9 to TRBJ1-6, with TRBD1 as a possible D gene (6 bases). The CDR3 has 16 residues. CDR1 is SGDLS and CDR2 is YYNGEE in the germline V gene. V was pared by 1 base and J by 8 bases, with 16 bases between. For the CDR3, the DNA is TGTGCCAGCAGCGTATCGACGAGGGGGAAGGATTCACCCCTCCACTTT. Its translation is CASSVSTRGKDSPLHF.

This chain joins TRBV6-4 and TRBJ2-1; weak D call: TRBD1 (6 bases). CDR3 length equals 11 residues. Germline loops: CDR1 MRHNA, CDR2 SNTAGT. The CDR3 nucleotides are TGTGGGACAGCCATCTTCAATGAGCAGTTCTTC. Its translation is CGTAIFNEQFF.

The rearrangement links TRBV4-1 to TRBJ1-1; 9 bases align to TRBD1. Germline CDR1 MGHRA, CDR2 YSYEKL. The CDR3 has 19 amino acids. V lost 4 bases to trimming and J lost 1 base; unmatched junction nucleotides: 16. Here the CDR3 reads CASSRPRTGEQSGNTEAFF. In DNA form, the CDR3 reads TGCGCCAGCAGCCGCCCTCGGACAGGGGAACAATCGGGGAACACTGAAGCTTTCTTT.

V gene TRBV18 combines with J gene TRBJ2-5; D may be TRBD1 (5 bases). The ends were cut back, 0 bases at V and 6 bases at J, with 23 bases in the middle. The CDR3 sequence is 18 residues long. CDR1 KGHSH and CDR2 LQKENI come from the germline V gene. CDR3 sequence (DNA): TGTGCCAGCTCACCACCCCTTCGGGTTGACGACAGCTGGCAGACCCAGTACTTC. It yields the protein CASSPPLRVDDSWQTQYF.

The chain carries TRBV19 and TRBJ1-2; 8 bases are a match to TRBD1. Trimming took 4 bases from V and 6 from J; bases not matched to a gene: 13. Germline-derived CDR1 and CDR2 are LNHDA and SQIVND (reference sequence). The CDR3 spans 16 residues. The DNA for the CDR3 is TGTGCCAGTAGTACCCGACAGGGGACGGTGTTTCATGGCTACACCTTC. It translates to CASSTRQGTVFHGYTF.

In regard to this clone: At one boundary the junction diverges from the germline segment, which might be a read error. This rearrangement joins TRBV7-9 to TRBJ1-2; 7 bases align to TRBD1. Looked up from germline, CDR1 is SEHNR and CDR2 is FQNEAQ (reference sequence). The CDR3 sequence is 15 residues long. CDR3: CSSSLSDREVRGYTF. The CDR3 bases are TGTTCCAGCAGCTTATCAGACAGGGAAGTGAGAGGCTACACCTTC.

This chain uses TRBV19 with TRBJ2-3; D not certain. Germline V gene lookup returns CDR1 LNHDA and CDR2 SQIVND (reference sequence). This CDR3 is 14 amino acids long. V lost 3 bases and J 7 bases, leaving 14 bases between the germline ends. As DNA, the CDR3 is TGTGCCAGTAGTATCGGAGCGTCCTCCCATACGCAGTATTTT. Translation: CASSIGASSHTQYF.